Reported below is one T cell receptor beta chain. Its antigen is not identified. Trimming cost V 2 bases and J 1 base, with 9 bases left between them. This CDR3 is built from 15 residues. Germline V CDR1 and CDR2: WSHSY, SAAADI. The data were obtained in a study of cytomegalovirus exposure and HLA in healthy donors. General observations from the study: As was reported, the HLA-A and HLA-B alleles of most subjects were accurately predicted from TCR beta sequences. DRB1 showed the most TCR associations and HLA-C the fewest in a later analysis, as rates varied by HLA locus.

Donors had nominal health at sampling but likely had unrecorded immune exposures. PCR amplification relied on 60 Vbeta primers (plus 13 Jbeta primers). Only in-frame clones appear in the TCRdb table, and some are missing; sequencing was by immunoSEQ multiplex PCR. This table holds just over 200,000 clones, approximately 85% found once. The TCR comes from a woman aged 40 to 50 in good health and CMV-seronegative. This chain links TRBV10-2 with TRBJ1-5, with D perhaps matching TRBD1 (5 bases). The sample taken for sequencing was PBMCs. CDR3: CASSETGGSNQPQHF. In DNA, the CDR3 is TGCGCCAGCAGTGAGACAGGCGGCAGCAATCAGCCCCAGCATTTT.